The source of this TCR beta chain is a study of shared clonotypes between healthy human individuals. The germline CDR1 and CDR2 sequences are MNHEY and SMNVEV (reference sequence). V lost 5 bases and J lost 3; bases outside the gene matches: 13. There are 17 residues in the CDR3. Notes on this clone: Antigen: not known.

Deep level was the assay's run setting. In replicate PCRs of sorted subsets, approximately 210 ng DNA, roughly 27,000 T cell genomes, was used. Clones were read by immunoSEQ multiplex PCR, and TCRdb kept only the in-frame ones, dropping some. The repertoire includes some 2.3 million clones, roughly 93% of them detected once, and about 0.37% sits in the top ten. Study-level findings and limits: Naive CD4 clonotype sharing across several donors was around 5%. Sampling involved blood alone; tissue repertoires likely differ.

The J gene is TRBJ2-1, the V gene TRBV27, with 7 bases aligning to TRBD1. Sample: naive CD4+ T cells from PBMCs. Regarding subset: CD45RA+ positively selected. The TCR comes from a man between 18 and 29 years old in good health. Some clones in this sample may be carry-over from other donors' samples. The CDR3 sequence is CASSTPDRVHLYNEQFF. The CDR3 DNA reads TGTGCCAGCAGTACCCCCGACAGGGTCCACCTCTACAATGAGCAGTTCTTC.